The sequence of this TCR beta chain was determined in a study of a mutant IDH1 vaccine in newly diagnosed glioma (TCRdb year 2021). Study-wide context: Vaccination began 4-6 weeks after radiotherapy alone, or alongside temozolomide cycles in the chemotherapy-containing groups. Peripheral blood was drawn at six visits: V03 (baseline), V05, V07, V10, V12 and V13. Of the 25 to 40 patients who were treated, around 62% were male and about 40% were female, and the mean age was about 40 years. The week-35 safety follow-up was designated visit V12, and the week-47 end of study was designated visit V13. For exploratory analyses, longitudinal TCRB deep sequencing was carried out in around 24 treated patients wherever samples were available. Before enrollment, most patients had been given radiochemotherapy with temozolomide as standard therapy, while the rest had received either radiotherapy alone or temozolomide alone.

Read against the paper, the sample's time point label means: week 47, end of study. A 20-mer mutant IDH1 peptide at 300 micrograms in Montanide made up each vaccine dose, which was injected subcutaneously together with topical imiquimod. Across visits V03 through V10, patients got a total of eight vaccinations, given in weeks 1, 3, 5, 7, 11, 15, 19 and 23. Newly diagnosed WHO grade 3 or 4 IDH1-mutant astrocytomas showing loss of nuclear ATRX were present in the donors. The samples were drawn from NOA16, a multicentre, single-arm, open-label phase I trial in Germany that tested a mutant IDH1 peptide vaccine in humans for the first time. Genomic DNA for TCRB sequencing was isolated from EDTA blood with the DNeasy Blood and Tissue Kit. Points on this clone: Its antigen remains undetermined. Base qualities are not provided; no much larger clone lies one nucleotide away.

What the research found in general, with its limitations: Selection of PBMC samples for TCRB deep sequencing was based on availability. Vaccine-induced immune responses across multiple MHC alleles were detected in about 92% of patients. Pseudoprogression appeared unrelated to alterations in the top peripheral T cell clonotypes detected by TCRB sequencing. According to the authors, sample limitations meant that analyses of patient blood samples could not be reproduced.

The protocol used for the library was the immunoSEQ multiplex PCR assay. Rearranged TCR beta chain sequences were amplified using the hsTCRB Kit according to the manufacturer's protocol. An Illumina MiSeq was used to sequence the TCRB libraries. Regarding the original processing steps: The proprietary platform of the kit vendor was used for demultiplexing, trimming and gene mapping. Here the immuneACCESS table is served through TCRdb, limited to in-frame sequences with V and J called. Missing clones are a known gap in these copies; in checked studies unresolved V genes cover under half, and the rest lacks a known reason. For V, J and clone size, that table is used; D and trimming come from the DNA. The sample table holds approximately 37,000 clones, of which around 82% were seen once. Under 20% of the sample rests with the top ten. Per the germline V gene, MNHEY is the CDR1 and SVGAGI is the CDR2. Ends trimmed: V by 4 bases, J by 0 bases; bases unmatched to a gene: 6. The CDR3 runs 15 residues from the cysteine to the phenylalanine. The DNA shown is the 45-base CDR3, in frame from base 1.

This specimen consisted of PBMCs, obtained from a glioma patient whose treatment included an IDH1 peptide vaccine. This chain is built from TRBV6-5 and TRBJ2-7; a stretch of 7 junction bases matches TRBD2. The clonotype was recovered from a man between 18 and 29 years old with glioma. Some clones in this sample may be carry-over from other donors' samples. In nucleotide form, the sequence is TGTGCCAGCAGTTTTACTCGGACTAGCTCCTACGAGCAGTACTTC. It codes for CASSFTRTSSYEQYF.